The 20 T cell receptor beta chains below were found in one sample sequenced in a study of blood T cell repertoires in COVID-19. Produced via immunoSEQ multiplex PCR; TCRdb's table is partial and in-frame only. The sample holds about 200,000 clones, approximately 78% seen once. The sample was peripheral blood. The receptors were sampled from a woman of 80 years or more with acute or convalescent COVID-19.

This clone was seen only once. The chain recombines TRBV6-5 with TRBJ1-5; D is perhaps TRBD1 (6 bases). Germline CDR1 MNHEY, CDR2 SVGAGI. Trimming took 6 bases from V and 6 from J, leaving 18 bases between them. This CDR3 contains 15 residues. CDR3 residues: CASRMTGQSSQPQHF. The CDR3 DNA follows: TGTGCCAGCAGGATGACAGGACAGAGTTCTCAGCCCCAGCATTTT.

The gene calls are TRBV3-1 (or the pseudogene TRBV3-2) and TRBJ1-2; possible D gene TRBD1, 6 bases. Trimming shortened V by 2 bases and J by 3 bases, and 10 bases separated the two germline ends. The CDR3 runs to 14 residues. In germline, CDR1 is LGHDT, CDR2 YNNKEL (reference sequence). The CDR3 region has the DNA TGTGCCAGCAGCCAACGGGGGGCGGACTATGGCTACACCTTC. It encodes CASSQRGADYGYTF.

The chain uses TRBV3-1 (or the pseudogene TRBV3-2) and TRBJ1-6; D unresolved. In germline, CDR1 is LGHDT, CDR2 YNNKEL (reference sequence). The CDR3 spans 15 residues. The germline V and J ends were trimmed by 4 bases and 9 bases, with 16 bases remaining between them. CDR3 region: CASSPRALAGSPLHF. CDR3 nucleotides: TGTGCCAGCAGCCCTCGGGCTTTAGCGGGTTCACCCCTCCACTTT.

The rearrangement uses TRBV5-1 and TRBJ2-7, with TRBD1 as a possible D gene (5 bases). Germline-derived CDR1 and CDR2 are SGHRS and YFSETQ. Trimming removed 2 bases at V and 0 bases at J, with 9 bases between. The CDR3 has 14 amino acids. CDR3 sequence (DNA): TGCGCCAGCAGCTTTACCAGGGACTCCTACGAGCAGTACTTC. Its translation: CASSFTRDSYEQYF.

The CDR3 spells CASSQGTSGASSYEQYF. The CDR3 DNA is TGCGCCAGCAGCCAAGGGACTAGCGGGGCGTCATCCTACGAGCAGTACTTC. The chain is built from TRBV4-3 and TRBJ2-7; 12 bases agree with TRBD2. Germline CDR1 is LGHNA and CDR2 is YSLEER. V gave up 1 base and J gave up 1 base; unmatched junction bases: 5. The CDR3 runs 17 residues.

This clone was detected only once. The V call is TRBV27, the J call TRBJ1-1; TRBD1 is a possible D gene (6 bases). The germline V gene has CDR1 MNHEY and CDR2 SMNVEV (reference sequence). This CDR3 comprises 16 residues. Trimming cost V 1 base and J 1 base, with 13 bases left between them. DNA of the CDR3: TGTGCCAGCAGTTTATACGGCGACAGGAAGAACACTGAAGCTTTCTTT. Translated: CASSLYGDRKNTEAFF.

The chain employs TRBV19 and TRBJ1-5; D is uncertain. Trimming stripped 3 bases from V and 2 bases from J, with 11 bases between. Germline lookup yields CDR1 LNHDA and CDR2 SQIVND (reference sequence). The length of the CDR3 is 15 residues. The CDR3 is CASSIQSRRNQPQHF. In nucleotides, the CDR3 is TGTGCCAGTAGTATCCAAAGCAGGCGCAATCAGCCCCAGCATTTT. Combining the CDR3 with reference TRBV19 and TRBJ1-5 gives the whole variable domain DGGITQSPKYLFRKEGQNVTLSCEQNLNHDAMYWYRQDPGQGLRLIYYSQIVNDFQKGDIAEGYSVSREKKESFPLTVTSAQKNPTAFYLCASSIQSRRNQPQHFGDGTRLSIL.

This clone was recorded a few times. The chain combines TRBV19 with TRBJ1-2, with 9 bases lining up with TRBD1. The CDR3 is 15 residues long. The trim removed 5 bases at V and 4 bases at J, leaving 8 bases unmatched. Germline V CDR1 and CDR2: LNHDA, SQIVND (reference sequence). This chain's CDR3 is CASSAVTGGFYGYTF. CDR3 bases: TGTGCCAGTAGTGCGGTGACAGGGGGTTTCTATGGCTACACCTTC.

The V gene is TRBV30, the J gene TRBJ1-3; the D is unclear. V was cut by 5 bases and J by 4 bases, with 9 bases left in between. This CDR3 has 12 amino acids. CDR1 GTSNPN and CDR2 SVGIG come from the germline V gene (reference sequence). CDR3 region: CAWAIQGNTIYF. As DNA, the CDR3 is TGTGCCTGGGCGATACAAGGAAACACCATATATTTT. The full variable domain, its missing parts supplied by reference TRBV30 and TRBJ1-3, is SQTIHQWPATLVQPVGSPLSLECTVEGTSNPNLYWYRQAAGRGLQLLFYSVGIGQISSEVPQNLSASRPQDRQFILSSKKLLLSDSGFYLCAWAIQGNTIYFGEGSWLTVV.

This chain uses TRBV29-1 with TRBJ1-1; 9 nucleotides match TRBD1. Unmatched junction bases numbered 6, after V lost 3 bases and J lost 4 bases. CDR3 length: 14 residues. Germline lookup yields CDR1 SQVTM and CDR2 ANQGSEA. CDR3 residues: CSVELTGGSTEAFF. CDR3 bases: TGCAGCGTTGAGCTGACAGGGGGTAGCACTGAAGCTTTCTTT.

This clone has just a few counts. This chain uses TRBV3-1 (or the pseudogene TRBV3-2) with TRBJ1-2; D perhaps matches TRBD1 (6 bases). This CDR3 region has 15 residues. The germline gives CDR1 LGHDT, CDR2 YNNKEL (reference sequence). V lost 4 bases, J lost 2 bases, and 14 bases lay in between. The DNA of the CDR3 is TGTGCCAGCAGCCTAATGTCAACAGGGAACTATGGCTACACCTTC. Its protein is CASSLMSTGNYGYTF.

The chain recombines TRBV27 with TRBJ2-2, with D maybe TRBD1 (6 bases). Germline CDR1 is MNHEY and CDR2 is SMNVEV (reference sequence). V was pared by 4 bases and J by 4 bases, with 19 bases between. The CDR3 spans 17 residues. Here the CDR3 reads CASSSPGHPRSTGELFF. CDR3 DNA sequence: TGTGCCAGCAGTTCTCCGGGACACCCCCGGAGCACCGGGGAGCTGTTTTTT.

The gene calls are TRBV4-1 and TRBJ1-4, with TRBD1 matching over 8 bases. Germline CDR1 reads MGHRA; CDR2 reads YSYEKL. The CDR3 spans 16 residues. V was pared by 4 bases and J by 5 bases, with 9 bases of the junction left unmatched. The CDR3 DNA reads as TGCGCCAGCAGCCCAATGGACAGGGTTCGAAATGAAAAACTGTTTTTT. It specifies CASSPMDRVRNEKLFF.

The CDR3 DNA reads TGTGCCAGCAGTGAAGGGGAAAGGGACATCGATCAGCCCCAGCATTTT. Translating gives CASSEGERDIDQPQHF. The V and J genes are TRBV2 and TRBJ1-5, with a weak D call TRBD1 (6 bases). CDR1 and CDR2 from the germline V gene are SNHLY and FYNNEI. The CDR3 sequence is 16 residues long. V dropped 1 base and J dropped 5 bases, with 15 bases sitting between them.

The rearrangement joins TRBV18 to TRBJ1-2, with 7 bases fitting TRBD1. Trimming removed 3 bases from V and 4 bases from J; junction bases left unmatched: 5. Germline values: CDR1 KGHSH, CDR2 LQKENI. The CDR3 extends over 14 amino acids. The CDR3, as DNA: TGTGCCAGCTCACCCTCGACAGGGATCTATGGCTACACCTTC. As protein: CASSPSTGIYGYTF. The full variable domain, rest sourced from reference TRBV18 and TRBJ1-2, is NAGVMQNPRHLVRRRGQEARLRCSPMKGHSHVYWYRQLPEEGLKFMVYLQKENIIDESGMPKERFSAEFPKEGPSILRIQQVVRGDSAAYFCASSPSTGIYGYTFGSGTRLTVV.

The chain joins TRBV7-3 to TRBJ1-4; a possible D gene is TRBD1 (6 bases). CDR3 length: 16 residues. The germline V gene encodes CDR1 SGHTA and CDR2 FQGTGA. V was pared by 5 bases and J by 8 bases, with 21 bases between. In DNA form, the CDR3 reads TGTGCCAGCAGCCCCACCGGGACAACCCTGGTGGAAAAACTGTTTTTT. Its translation: CASSPTGTTLVEKLFF.

The V and J genes are TRBV30 and TRBJ1-2; no firm D call. Looked up from germline, CDR1 is GTSNPN and CDR2 is SVGIG (reference sequence). There are 13 residues in the CDR3. V lost 1 base, J lost 5 bases, and 11 bases lay in between. CDR3 coding DNA: TGTGCCTGGAGTGATCCGGGGAGGTATGGCTACACCTTC. Encoded protein: CAWSDPGRYGYTF.

As DNA, the CDR3 is TGTGCCAGCAGCAAAGACAGGGAATACACTGAAGCTTTCTTT. Translating it yields CASSKDREYTEAFF. V gene TRBV11-1 combines with J gene TRBJ1-1, with 7 bases lining up with TRBD1. Germline values: CDR1 SGHAT, CDR2 FQDESV (reference sequence). The CDR3 totals 14 residues. V lost 5 bases to trimming and J lost 3 bases; unmatched junction nucleotides: 6.

The chain carries TRBV7-2 and TRBJ1-5; D remains unclear. The CDR3 is made up of 14 amino acids. The germline V and J ends were trimmed by 2 bases and 5 bases, with 10 bases remaining between them. The germline gives CDR1 SGHTA, CDR2 FQGNSA. CDR3 DNA: TGTGCCAGCAGCTTAATCGGGGTTGATCAGCCCCAGCATTTT. Its translation is CASSLIGVDQPQHF.

This sequence joins TRBV19 and TRBJ2-2; 7 bases match TRBD2. V gave up 5 bases and J gave up 5 bases; unmatched junction bases: 8. This CDR3 has 15 amino acids. CDR1 and CDR2 from the germline V gene are LNHDA and SQIVND (reference sequence). The CDR3 sequence: CASSFGGRTTGELFF. In DNA, the CDR3 is TGTGCCAGTAGTTTTGGCGGGAGAACGACCGGGGAGCTGTTTTTT. Drawing the rest from reference TRBV19 and TRBJ2-2, the complete variable domain is DGGITQSPKYLFRKEGQNVTLSCEQNLNHDAMYWYRQDPGQGLRLIYYSQIVNDFQKGDIAEGYSVSREKKESFPLTVTSAQKNPTAFYLCASSFGGRTTGELFFGEGSRLTVL.